The source of this T cell receptor beta chain is a study of multiple sclerosis patients with progressive multifocal leukoencephalopathy. Study conclusions and caveats: It is unclear whether the findings reflect JC virus infection or general immunocompromise.

Time point meaning: before natalizumab initiation. The T0 samples predate the first natalizumab infusion. Using immunoSEQ multiplex PCR, the repertoire was profiled, and TCRdb retains in-frame clones only, with some absent. Of about 32,000 clones in the sample, about 92% were seen once. CDR1 is MGHRA, CDR2 YSYEKL, per germline. The CDR3 contains 14 residues. V gave up 3 bases and J gave up 1 base, with 9 bases separating them. Regarding this clone: Antigen unknown.

The chain joins TRBV4-1 to TRBJ2-5, with a weak D call TRBD1 (6 bases). The sequenced sample was PBMCs. This sequence originates from a man aged 30 to 45 with multiple sclerosis. The CDR3 loop reads CASSQGQLQETQYF. The CDR3 DNA reads as TGCGCCAGCAGCCAGGGACAACTCCAAGAGACCCAGTACTTC.